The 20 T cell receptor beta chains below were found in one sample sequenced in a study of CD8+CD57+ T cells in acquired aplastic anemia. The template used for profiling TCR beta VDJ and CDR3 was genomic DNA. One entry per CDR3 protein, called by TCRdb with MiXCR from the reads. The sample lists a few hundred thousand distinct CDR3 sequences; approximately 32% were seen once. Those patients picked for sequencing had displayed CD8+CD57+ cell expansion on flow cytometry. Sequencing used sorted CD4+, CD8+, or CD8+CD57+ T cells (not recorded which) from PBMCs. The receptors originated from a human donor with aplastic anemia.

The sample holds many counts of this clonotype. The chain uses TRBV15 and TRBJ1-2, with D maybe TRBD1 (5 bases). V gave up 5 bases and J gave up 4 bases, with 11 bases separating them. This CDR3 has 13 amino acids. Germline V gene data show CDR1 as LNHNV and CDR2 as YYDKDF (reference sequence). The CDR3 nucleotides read TGTGCCACCAGCTTGGACACCGCCTATGGCTACACCTTC. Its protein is CATSLDTAYGYTF.

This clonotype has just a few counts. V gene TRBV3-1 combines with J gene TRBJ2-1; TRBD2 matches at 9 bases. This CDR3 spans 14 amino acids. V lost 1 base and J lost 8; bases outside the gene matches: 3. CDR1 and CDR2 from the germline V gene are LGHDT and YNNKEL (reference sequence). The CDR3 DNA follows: TGTGCCAGCAGCCAAGGACTAGCGGCCCATGAGCAGTTCTTC. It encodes CASSQGLAAHEQFF.

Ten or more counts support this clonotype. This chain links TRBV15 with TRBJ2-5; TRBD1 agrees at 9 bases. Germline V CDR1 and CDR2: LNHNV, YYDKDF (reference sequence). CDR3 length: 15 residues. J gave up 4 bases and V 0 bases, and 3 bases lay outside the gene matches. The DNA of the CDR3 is TGTGCCACCAGCAGAGACCCGGACAGGGGAGAGACCCAGTACTTC. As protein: CATSRDPDRGETQYF.

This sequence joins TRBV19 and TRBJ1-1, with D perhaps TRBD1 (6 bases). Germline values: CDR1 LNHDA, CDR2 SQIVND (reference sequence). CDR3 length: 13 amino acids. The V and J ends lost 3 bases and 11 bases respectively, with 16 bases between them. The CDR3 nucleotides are TGTGCCAGTAGTATCGGTCAGGGGAGACATGCTTTCTTT. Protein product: CASSIGQGRHAFF.

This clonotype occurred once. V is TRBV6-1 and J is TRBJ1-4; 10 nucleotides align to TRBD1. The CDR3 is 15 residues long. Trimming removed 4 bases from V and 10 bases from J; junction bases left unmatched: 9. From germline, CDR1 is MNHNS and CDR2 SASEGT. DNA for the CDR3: TGTGCCAGCAGTGCTGGACAGGGGGTATTCGTAAAACTGTTTTTT. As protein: CASSAGQGVFVKLFF.

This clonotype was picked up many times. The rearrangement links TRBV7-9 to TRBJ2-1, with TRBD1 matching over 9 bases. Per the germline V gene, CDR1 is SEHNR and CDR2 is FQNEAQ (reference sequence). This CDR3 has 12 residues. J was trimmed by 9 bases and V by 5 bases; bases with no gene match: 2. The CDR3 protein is CASSQQGAEQFF. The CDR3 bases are TGTGCCAGCAGCCAACAGGGGGCTGAGCAGTTCTTC.

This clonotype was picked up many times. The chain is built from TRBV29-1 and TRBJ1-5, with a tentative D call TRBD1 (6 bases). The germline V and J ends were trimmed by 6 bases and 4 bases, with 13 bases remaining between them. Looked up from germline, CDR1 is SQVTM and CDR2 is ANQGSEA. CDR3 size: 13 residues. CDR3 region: CSVMTGGNQPQHF. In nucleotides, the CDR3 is TGCAGCGTGATGACAGGTGGGAATCAGCCCCAGCATTTT. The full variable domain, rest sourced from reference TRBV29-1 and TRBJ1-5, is SAVISQKPSRDICQRGTSLTIQCQVDSQVTMMFWYRQQPGQSLTLIATANQGSEATYESGFVIDKFPISRPNLTFSTLTVSNMSPEDSSIYLCSVMTGGNQPQHFGDGTRLSIL.

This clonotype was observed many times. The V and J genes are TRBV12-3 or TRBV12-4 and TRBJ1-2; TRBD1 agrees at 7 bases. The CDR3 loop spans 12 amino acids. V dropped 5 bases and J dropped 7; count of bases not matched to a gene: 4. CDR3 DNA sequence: TGTGCCAGCAGTCTAAACAGGGGTGGCTACACCTTC. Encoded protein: CASSLNRGGYTF.

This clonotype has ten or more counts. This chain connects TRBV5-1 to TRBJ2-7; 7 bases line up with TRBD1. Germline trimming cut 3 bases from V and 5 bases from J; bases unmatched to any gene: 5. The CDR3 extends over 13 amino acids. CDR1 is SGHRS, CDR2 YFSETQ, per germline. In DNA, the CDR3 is TGCGCCAGCAGCTCGACAGGGTCGAACGAGCAGTACTTC. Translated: CASSSTGSNEQYF.

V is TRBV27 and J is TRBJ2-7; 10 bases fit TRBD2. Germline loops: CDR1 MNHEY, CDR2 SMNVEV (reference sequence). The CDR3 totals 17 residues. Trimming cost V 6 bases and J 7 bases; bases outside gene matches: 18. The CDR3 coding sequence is TGTGCCAGCAGGGGTCGACGACTAGCGGGCAAAGGAGTGGAGCAGTACTTC. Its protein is CASRGRRLAGKGVEQYF.

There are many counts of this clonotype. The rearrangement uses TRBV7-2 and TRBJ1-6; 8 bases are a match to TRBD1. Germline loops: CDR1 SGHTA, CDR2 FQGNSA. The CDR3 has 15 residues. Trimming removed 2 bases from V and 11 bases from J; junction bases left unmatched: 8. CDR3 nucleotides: TGTGCCAGCAGCTTACAGGGGGCTTTCGGGACACCCCTCCACTTT. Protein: CASSLQGAFGTPLHF.

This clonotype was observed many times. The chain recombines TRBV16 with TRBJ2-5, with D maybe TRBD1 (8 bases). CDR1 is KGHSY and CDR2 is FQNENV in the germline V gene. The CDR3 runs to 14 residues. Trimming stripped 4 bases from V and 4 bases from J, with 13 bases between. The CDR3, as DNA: TGTGCCAGCAGCCGCGGGGGACAGGCAGAGACCCAGTACTTC. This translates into CASSRGGQAETQYF.

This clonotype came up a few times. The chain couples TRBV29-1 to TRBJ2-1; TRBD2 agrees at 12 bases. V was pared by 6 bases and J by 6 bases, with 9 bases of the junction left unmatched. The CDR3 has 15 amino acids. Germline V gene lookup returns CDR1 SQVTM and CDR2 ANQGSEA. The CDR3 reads CSVATSGGPSNEQFF. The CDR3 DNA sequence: TGCAGCGTCGCGACTAGCGGGGGTCCTTCCAATGAGCAGTTCTTC.

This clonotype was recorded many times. DNA of the CDR3: TGTGCCAGCAGTTACTGGACAGGAGCTAACTATGGCTACACCTTC. This encodes CASSYWTGANYGYTF. V is TRBV6-5 and J is TRBJ1-2; 7 bases align to TRBD1. This CDR3 has 15 amino acids. V was pared by 1 base and J by 0 bases, with 2 bases of the junction left unmatched. CDR1 MNHEY and CDR2 SVGAGI come from the germline V gene.

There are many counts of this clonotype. CDR3 region: CSVVRDGLGGYTF. CDR3 nucleotides: TGCAGCGTCGTCCGGGACGGCCTTGGGGGCTACACCTTC. V and J are TRBV29-1 and TRBJ1-2, with D possibly being TRBD1 (5 bases). This CDR3 contains 13 residues. V lost 6 bases, J lost 8 bases, and 19 bases lay in between. Germline V gene lookup returns CDR1 SQVTM and CDR2 ANQGSEA.

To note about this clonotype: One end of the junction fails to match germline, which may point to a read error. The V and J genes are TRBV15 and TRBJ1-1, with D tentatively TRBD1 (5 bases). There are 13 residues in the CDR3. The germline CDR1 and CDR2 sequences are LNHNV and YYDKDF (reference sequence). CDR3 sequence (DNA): TGTGCCACCGGGGGTAGGCGAACCACTGGAGCTTTCTTT. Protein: CATGGRRTTGAFF. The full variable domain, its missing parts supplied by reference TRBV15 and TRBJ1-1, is DAMVIQNPRYQVTQFGKPVTLSCSQTLNHNVMYWYQQKSSQAPKLLFHYYDKDFNNEADTPDNFQSRRPNTSFCFLDIRSPGLGDTAMYLCATGGRRTTGAFFGQGTRLTVV.

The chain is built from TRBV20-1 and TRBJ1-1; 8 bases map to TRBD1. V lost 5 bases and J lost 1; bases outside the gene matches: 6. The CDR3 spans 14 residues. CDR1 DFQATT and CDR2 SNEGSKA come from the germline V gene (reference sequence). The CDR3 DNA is TGCAGTGCTCAGGTCGGACAGGGGAACACTGAAGCTTTCTTT. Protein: CSAQVGQGNTEAFF.

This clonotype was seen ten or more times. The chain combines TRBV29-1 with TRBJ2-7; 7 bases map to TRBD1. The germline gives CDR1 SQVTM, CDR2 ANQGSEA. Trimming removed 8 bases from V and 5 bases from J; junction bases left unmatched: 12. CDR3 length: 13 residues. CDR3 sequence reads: CSFRDRIMDEQYF. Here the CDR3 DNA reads TGCAGCTTCCGGGACAGAATTATGGACGAGCAGTACTTC.

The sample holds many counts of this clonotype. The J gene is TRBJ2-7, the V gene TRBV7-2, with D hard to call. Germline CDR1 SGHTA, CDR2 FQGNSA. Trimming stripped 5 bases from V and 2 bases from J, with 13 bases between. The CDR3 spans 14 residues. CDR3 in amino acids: CASSPESRPYEQYF. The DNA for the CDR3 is TGTGCCAGCAGCCCAGAATCACGACCCTACGAGCAGTACTTC.

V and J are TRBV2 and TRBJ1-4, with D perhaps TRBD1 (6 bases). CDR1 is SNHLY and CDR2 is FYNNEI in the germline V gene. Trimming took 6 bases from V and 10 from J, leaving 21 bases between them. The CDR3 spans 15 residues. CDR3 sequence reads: CASRPVGGVGVKLFF. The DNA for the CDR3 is TGTGCCAGCAGGCCAGTTGGGGGCGTGGGGGTAAAACTGTTTTTT.